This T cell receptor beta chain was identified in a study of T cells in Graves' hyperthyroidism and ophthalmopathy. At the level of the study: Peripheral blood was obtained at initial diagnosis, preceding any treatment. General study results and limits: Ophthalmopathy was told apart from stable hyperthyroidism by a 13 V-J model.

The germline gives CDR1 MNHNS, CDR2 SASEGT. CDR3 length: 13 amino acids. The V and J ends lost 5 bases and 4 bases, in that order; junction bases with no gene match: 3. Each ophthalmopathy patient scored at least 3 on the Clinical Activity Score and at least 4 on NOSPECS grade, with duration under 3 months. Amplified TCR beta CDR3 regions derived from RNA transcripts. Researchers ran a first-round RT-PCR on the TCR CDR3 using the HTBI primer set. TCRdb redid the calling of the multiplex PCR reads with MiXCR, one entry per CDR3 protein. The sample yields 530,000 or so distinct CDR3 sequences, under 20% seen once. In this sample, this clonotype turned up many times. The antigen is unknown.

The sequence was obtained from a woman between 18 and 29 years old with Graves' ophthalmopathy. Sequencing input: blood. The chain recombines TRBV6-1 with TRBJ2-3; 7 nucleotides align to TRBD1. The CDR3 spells CASSQGVADTQYF. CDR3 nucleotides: TGTGCCAGCAGTCAGGGGGTCGCAGATACGCAGTATTTT.